This TCR beta chain came from a study of Ad26.COV2.S vaccination and SARS-CoV-2 variants. Study-level background: The donor belonged to the COV1001 Ad26.COV2.S trial arm. Donor got 5x10^10 or 1x10^11 viral particles of Ad26.COV2.S. General study points: Similar non-spike TCR breadth was observed in recipients of vaccine and of placebo.

About this clone: Its antigen remains unknown.

Stated treatment: some 20 received Ad26.COV2.S at low or high dose, single or two shots; 5 received placebo; per-sample allocation not given. Following the first vaccine or placebo injection, samples were taken on day 63. Wuhan-strain SARS-CoV-2 spike was expressed by the Ad26 vector that made up the vaccine. Profiled with immunoSEQ multiplex PCR; TCRdb holds only in-frame clones, not every one. The table records around 450,000 clones, approximately 89% of them present only once. The TCR comes from a person between 18 and 65 years old who received the Ad26.COV2.S COVID-19 vaccine or a placebo. Sequencing used peripheral blood, obtained in a trial of Ad26.COV2.S vaccine versus placebo.

CDR3 in DNA: TGTGCCAGCAGCATACGGACTAGTTCAGATACGCAGTATTTT. It encodes CASSIRTSSDTQYF. The chain couples TRBV9 to TRBJ2-3, with 7 bases that match TRBD2. V shed 4 bases, J shed 4 bases, and the junction held 6 bases outside the gene matches. Germline loops: CDR1 SGDLS, CDR2 YYNGEE. This CDR3 comprises 14 residues.